A single sample is the source of the 27 T cell receptor beta chains below, sequenced in a study of T cells in Graves' hyperthyroidism and ophthalmopathy (dated by TCRdb to about 2019). The library was obtained by multiplex PCR. The sequencer was an Illumina HiSeq 2000. Amplification of TCR beta CDR3 regions was carried out from RNA transcripts. The TCR CDR3 was subjected to a first round of RT-PCR using the HTBI primer set and the Qiagen OneStep RT-PCR kit. TCRdb's own reprocessing of the public reads used fastp at Q25 and MiXCR and kept productive beta chains. Every distinct CDR3 protein forms one entry, paired with its most common genes and DNA. In all, the sample holds hundreds of thousands of distinct CDR3 sequences, and 35% of those were seen once. The ten top clones hold around 30% of the sample. Sequencing was performed on blood. Every receptor here comes from a middle-aged woman with Graves' hyperthyroidism.

This clonotype occurred many times. The chain joins TRBV7-9 to TRBJ2-5; TRBD1 is a possible D gene (5 bases). CDR3 length: 14 amino acids. Between the trimmed V and J ends, which lost 1 base and 0 bases, there was a span of 6 bases. Germline CDR1 is SEHNR and CDR2 is FQNEAQ (reference sequence). Here the CDR3 reads CASSLEGYQETQYF. The DNA for the CDR3 is TGTGCCAGCAGCTTAGAGGGGTACCAAGAGACCCAGTACTTC.

Only a few counts were recorded for this clonotype. This chain connects TRBV5-8 to TRBJ2-2; D is ambiguous. The CDR3 has 13 residues. CDR1 and CDR2 from the germline V gene are SGHTS and YDEGEE. Trimming took off 4 bases at V and 4 bases at J, with 8 bases between the two ends. The CDR3: CASSREVTGELFF. DNA of the CDR3: TGTGCCAGCAGCCGCGAGGTCACCGGGGAGCTGTTTTTT. The full variable domain, its missing parts supplied by reference TRBV5-8 and TRBJ2-2, is EAGVTQSPTHLIKTRGQQATLRCSPISGHTSVYWYQQALGLGLQFLLWYDEGEERNRGNFPPRFSGRQFPNYSSELNVNALELEDSALYLCASSREVTGELFFGEGSRLTVL.

The J gene is TRBJ2-5, the V gene TRBV9; tentatively, D is TRBD1 or TRBD2 (6 bases each). Trimming stripped 2 bases from V and 1 base from J, with 15 bases between. Germline values: CDR1 SGDLS, CDR2 YYNGEE. The CDR3 is 16 residues long. CDR3 DNA: TGTGCCAGCAGCGTGGGGGGAACAGGGATCCAAGAGACCCAGTACTTC. Amino acids: CASSVGGTGIQETQYF.

This clonotype was detected many times. The chain carries TRBV20-1 and TRBJ2-5; D is perhaps TRBD2 (6 bases). The V gene lost 3 bases and the J gene lost 3 bases, with 8 bases spanning the gap. There are 12 residues in the CDR3. The germline V gene has CDR1 DFQATT and CDR2 SNEGSKA (reference sequence). CDR3 DNA: TGCAGTGCTAGCGGGGAGGAAGAGACCCAGTACTTC. Translating it yields CSASGEEETQYF.

The table lists this clonotype with a few counts. The V call is TRBV5-1, the J call TRBJ2-5; TRBD1 matches 7 bases. The CDR3 covers 15 residues. J was trimmed by 1 base and V by 1 base; bases with no gene match: 4. Germline CDR1 and CDR2: SGHRS and YFSETQ. The CDR3 DNA reads as TGCGCCAGCAGCTTGCCCGGGACAGCCCAAGAGACCCAGTACTTC. This sequence encodes CASSLPGTAQETQYF.

The chain combines TRBV7-9 with TRBJ2-5; 10 nucleotides line up with TRBD2. The germline V gene has CDR1 SEHNR and CDR2 FQNEAQ (reference sequence). V was pared by 2 bases and J by 5 bases, with 11 bases of the junction left unmatched. The length of the CDR3 is 17 residues. CDR3: CASSLLPGLAELETQYF. In nucleotides, the CDR3 is TGTGCCAGCAGCTTACTCCCCGGACTAGCGGAACTCGAGACCCAGTACTTC.

In its sample, this clonotype was seen a few times. This CDR3 is CSVEDVDTQYF. Here the CDR3 DNA reads TGCAGCGTCGAGGACGTCGATACGCAGTATTTT. The genes are TRBV29-1 and TRBJ2-3; D is uncertain. In germline, CDR1 is SQVTM, CDR2 ANQGSEA. Trimming shortened V by 6 bases and J by 6 bases, and 10 bases separated the two germline ends. This CDR3 region has 11 residues.

The chain joins TRBV6-1 to TRBJ2-7; TRBD1 might be the D (6 bases). Per germline, CDR1 MNHNS and CDR2 SASEGT. The germline V and J ends were trimmed by 6 bases and 2 bases, with 14 bases remaining between them. CDR3 length: 14 residues. The CDR3: CASSRAGETYEQYF. CDR3 bases: TGTGCCAGCAGCCGAGCAGGGGAGACCTACGAGCAGTACTTC.

In this sample, this clonotype turned up many times. This chain uses TRBV14 with TRBJ1-1; D not resolved. The CDR3 length is 13 residues. Germline loops: CDR1 SGHDN, CDR2 FVKESK. Trimming removed 1 base at V and 1 base at J, with 4 bases between. The CDR3 here is CASSQVANTEAFF. The DNA for the CDR3 is TGTGCCAGCAGCCAAGTGGCGAACACTGAAGCTTTCTTT.

The V and J genes are TRBV2 and TRBJ1-2; 9 positions match TRBD1. CDR1 and CDR2 from the germline V gene are SNHLY and FYNNEI. The CDR3 has 12 amino acids. The V and J ends lost 9 bases and 7 bases, in that order; junction bases with no gene match: 6. The CDR3 loop is CARGGQGCGYTF. The CDR3 DNA is TGTGCCAGGGGGGGACAGGGCTGTGGCTACACCTTC.

A few counts support this clonotype. V is TRBV7-8 and J is TRBJ1-5; 7 bases line up with TRBD1. Germline V lookup: CDR1 SGHVS, CDR2 FQNEAQ. Trimming at V came to 5 bases and at J to 5 bases, leaving 12 bases not matched to a gene. The CDR3 consists of 16 residues. The DNA of the CDR3 is TGTGCCAGCAGCCCACGACGAACAGGGGCCGATCAGCCCCAGCATTTT. Its protein product is CASSPRRTGADQPQHF.

On this clonotype: The junction and the germline gene differ at one end; a read error may be behind it. The chain recombines TRBV7-2 with TRBJ2-7; either TRBD1 or TRBD2 may supply D (6 bases each). Germline CDR1 is SGHTA and CDR2 is FQGNSA. This CDR3 region has 16 residues. CDR3 DNA: TGCGCCAGCAGCCCCAAAAGGGGGGCAGCCTCCTACGAGCAGTACTTC. This codes for CASSPKRGAASYEQYF.

The chain combines TRBV6-5 with TRBJ1-2, with D possibly TRBD1 on 5 matching bases. V was clipped by 5 bases and J by 8 bases, with 15 bases between them. Germline lookup yields CDR1 MNHEY and CDR2 SVGAGI. This CDR3 contains 13 residues. The CDR3: CASSVRVQEGYTF. CDR3 coding DNA: TGTGCCAGCAGTGTCAGGGTCCAGGAAGGCTACACCTTC.

This clonotype was recorded a few times. V and J are TRBV6-5 and TRBJ1-1, with 9 bases that match TRBD1. The ends lost 4 bases at V and 7 bases at J; junction bases unmatched: 4. The CDR3 contains 13 residues. Germline V gene sequence: CDR1 MNHEY, CDR2 SVGAGI. The CDR3: CASSWGQGGEAFF. The CDR3 DNA follows: TGTGCCAGCAGTTGGGGACAGGGAGGTGAAGCTTTCTTT.

This clonotype was observed at least ten times. The chain combines TRBV6-5 with TRBJ1-5; the D gene is possibly TRBD1 (5 bases). The CDR3 extends over 14 amino acids. Between the trimmed V and J ends, which lost 6 bases and 7 bases, there was a span of 16 bases. Per germline, CDR1 MNHEY and CDR2 SVGAGI. CDR3 in DNA: TGTGCCAGCAGCCGAATGTCCCAGGGACAGCCCCAGCATTTT. It is translated as CASSRMSQGQPQHF.

The V gene is TRBV6-1, the J gene TRBJ2-2, with TRBD1 identical over 8 bases. The germline gives CDR1 MNHNS, CDR2 SASEGT. V shed 7 bases, J shed 7 bases, and the junction held 5 bases outside the gene matches. The CDR3 has 13 amino acids. CDR3 coding DNA: TGTGCCAGCATCCCGGACAGGGACGGGGAGCTGTTTTTT. This sequence encodes CASIPDRDGELFF.

The rearrangement joins TRBV10-2 to TRBJ1-1; D gene ambiguous. The CDR3 has 14 amino acids. Trimming cost V 8 bases and J 3 bases, with 16 bases left between them. The germline V gene has CDR1 WSHSY and CDR2 SAAADI. As DNA, the CDR3 is TGCGCCAGCCATAGGGCCTACGGGGACACTGAAGCTTTCTTT. Translating gives CASHRAYGDTEAFF.

The chain employs TRBV6-5 and TRBJ1-3; D gene ambiguous. Germline loops: CDR1 MNHEY, CDR2 SVGAGI. This CDR3 is 14 amino acids long. V dropped 2 bases and J dropped 0 bases, with 5 bases sitting between them. The CDR3 DNA reads TGTGCCAGCAGTTACGCCCGCTCTGGAAACACCATATATTTT. Translated, it gives CASSYARSGNTIYF.

The chain is built from TRBV6-5 and TRBJ2-7; D is ambiguous. The CDR3 has 15 residues. The ends were cut back, 2 bases at V and 2 bases at J, with 13 bases in the middle. CDR1 and CDR2 from the germline V gene are MNHEY and SVGAGI. The chain's CDR3 is CASSYTRTATYEQYF. CDR3 DNA: TGTGCCAGCAGTTACACGAGGACGGCAACCTACGAGCAGTACTTC.

The sample holds a few counts of this clonotype. The chain joins TRBV20-1 to TRBJ1-4; D remains unclear. The CDR3 runs to 16 residues. V was shortened by 4 bases and J by 3 bases, with 18 bases between the two germline ends. Germline values: CDR1 DFQATT, CDR2 SNEGSKA (reference sequence). DNA for the CDR3: TGCAGTGCTACCTCAATTCTTCAAGGCGCTAATGAAAAACTGTTTTTT. It specifies CSATSILQGANEKLFF.

This clonotype was seen many times. This sequence joins TRBV7-2 and TRBJ2-7; perhaps D is TRBD1 or TRBD2 (5 bases each). Looked up from germline, CDR1 is SGHTA and CDR2 is FQGNSA. Trimming removed 4 bases from V and 5 bases from J, with 15 bases in between. CDR3 size: 14 residues. The CDR3 spells CASSSRDPAHEQYF. The CDR3 DNA follows: TGTGCCAGCAGCTCCAGGGACCCCGCCCACGAGCAGTACTTC.

For this clonotype: This could be a read error, since a much larger clone is one nucleotide away. This chain connects TRBV6-6 to TRBJ1-2; D is unresolved. The CDR3 is 14 amino acids. Germline CDR1 is MNHNY and CDR2 is SVGAGI (reference sequence). As DNA, the CDR3 is TGTGCCAGCACCATTAAGGGTGCGTCAGATGGCTACCCCTTC. It encodes CASTIKGASDGYPF.

This clonotype was seen only a few times. This chain uses TRBV7-9 with TRBJ1-1, with 10 bases fitting TRBD1. Per germline, CDR1 SEHNR and CDR2 FQNEAQ (reference sequence). The CDR3 runs 16 residues. V gave up 5 bases and J gave up 0 bases; unmatched junction bases: 6. The CDR3 region has the DNA TGTGCCAGCAGCCATGACAGGGGGCCGATGAACACTGAAGCTTTCTTT. Translation: CASSHDRGPMNTEAFF.

V gene TRBV6-5 combines with J gene TRBJ1-5; no clear D gene. V was cut by 2 bases and J by 3 bases, with 5 bases left in between. The length of the CDR3 is 13 residues. The germline V gene has CDR1 MNHEY and CDR2 SVGAGI. The CDR3 DNA reads TGTGCCAGCAGTTACAATATCAATCAGCCCCAGCATTTT. Translating it yields CASSYNINQPQHF.

This clonotype was observed a few times. This chain links TRBV20-1 with TRBJ1-5; D unresolved. Germline V gives CDR1 DFQATT, CDR2 SNEGSKA (reference sequence). Deletions cut 6 bases from V and 3 bases from J, with 12 bases between. This CDR3 spans 13 amino acids. As DNA, the CDR3 is TGCAGTGCATGGGCCCTCTTCAATCAGCCCCAGCATTTT. Its translation: CSAWALFNQPQHF.

A word on this clonotype: Since the CDR3 does not end with the conserved phenylalanine or tryptophan, this likely comes from a read error. This chain links TRBV19 with TRBJ1-1, with D unresolved. The CDR3 extends over 14 amino acids. Trimming removed 4 bases at V and 0 bases at J, with 9 bases between. Germline CDR1 and CDR2: LNHDA and SQIVND (reference sequence). The CDR3 coding sequence is TGTGCCAGTAGTAACCCCCATCTGAACACTGAAGCTTTCTCT. This gives the protein CASSNPHLNTEAFS.

To note about this clonotype: Since a much larger clone is just one base distant, this may be a read error. The V and J genes are TRBV20-1 and TRBJ2-2; maybe TRBD2 (6 bases). V was pared by 5 bases and J by 2 bases, with 15 bases between. CDR1 and CDR2 from the germline V gene are DFQATT and SNEGSKA (reference sequence). The CDR3 covers 15 residues. This CDR3 is CSARSWDFNTGELFF. CDR3 bases: TGCAGTGCTCGTTCATGGGACTTTAACACCGGGGAGCTGTTTTTT.